A selection of T cell receptor beta chains follows, all from one sample in a study of T-cell memory formation after mild COVID-19. TCRdb redid the calling of the 5' RACE reads with MiXCR, one entry per CDR3 protein. Altogether around 400,000 distinct CDR3 sequences are present, 20% to 30% being singletons, with the ten largest covering around 8.1%. Sequencing input: PBMCs or a T cell subset sorted from them (not recorded which). The receptors stem from an adult woman who had mild COVID-19 (a few samples of this study predate the infection). Cell type and time point are not known. The CDR3 runs from the conserved cysteine through the conserved F or W. Each record gives: D gene, clone size, J gene, V gene, CDR3 DNA, CDR3 protein. D genes are given only for firm matches. Clone size, where shown, is once, few, many, or a class for clones that have expanded.

. | . | TRBJ2-5 | TRBV24-1 | TGTGCCACCAGTGATTGGAGAGAGACCCAGTACTTC | CATSDWRETQYF
TRBD1 | few | TRBJ2-7 | TRBV5-1 | TGCGCCAGCAGCTTGGGACAGGGGTGGTCCTACGAGCAGTACTTC | CASSLGQGWSYEQYF
TRBD1 | . | TRBJ2-1 | TRBV7-2 | TGTGCCAGCAGCTTAATTGGGACAGGGGCTTACAATGAGCAGTTCTTC | CASSLIGTGAYNEQFF
. | few | TRBJ1-1 | TRBV6-1 | TGTGCCAGCAGTCCCAACACCGCATGGAACACTGAAGCTTTCTTT | CASSPNTAWNTEAFF
. | . | TRBJ1-6 | TRBV19 | TGTGCCAGTAGGGACAGATGGGATTCACCCCTCCACTTT | CASRDRWDSPLHF
TRBD1 | . | TRBJ2-7 | TRBV7-2 | TGTGCCAGCAGCTCCGGGACAGGGGTTGGTTACGAGCAGTACTTC | CASSSGTGVGYEQYF
. | . | TRBJ1-1 | TRBV6-5 | TGTGCCAGCACTCAGGGACGGCAGAACACTGAAGCTTTCTTT | CASTQGRQNTEAFF
TRBD1 | . | TRBJ2-7 | TRBV7-9 | TGTGCCAGCAGAGACGCCGGGACAGGGCTGTACGAGCAGTACTTC | CASRDAGTGLYEQYF
. | few | TRBJ2-5 | TRBV5-1 | TGCGCCAGCAGCTTGGCCGGAGGTGGAGGGGGCCAAGAGACCCAGTACTTC | CASSLAGGGGGQETQYF
TRBD2 | . | TRBJ2-1 | TRBV7-6 | TGTGCCAGCAGCTTAGGGCCCCGGATTGGGACTAGCGGGGATTACAATGAGCAGTTCTTC | CASSLGPRIGTSGDYNEQFF
. | . | TRBJ1-1 | TRBV12-3/TRBV12-4 | TGTGCCAGCAGAATACAGAACACTGAAGCTTTCTTT | CASRIQNTEAFF
. | . | TRBJ2-7 | TRBV5-6 | TGTGCCAGCAGCTCTACGTGGGAGCAGTACTTC | CASSSTWEQYF
. | few | TRBJ2-7 | TRBV29-1 | TGCAGCGTTCAAGACAGGTTGTACGAGCAGTACTTC | CSVQDRLYEQYF
TRBD2 | few | TRBJ2-1 | TRBV7-6 | TGTGCCAGCAGCTTAGGACTAGCGGGAGACGTTGAGCAGTTCTTC | CASSLGLAGDVEQFF
. | few | TRBJ2-3 | TRBV5-4 | TGTGCCAGCAGCTTCCATGTCACAGATACGCAGTATTTT | CASSFHVTDTQYF
TRBD1 | few | TRBJ2-5 | TRBV3-1 | TGTGCCAGCAGCCAAGGACAGGGACAGACCCAGTACTTC | CASSQGQGQTQYF
. | once | TRBJ1-1 | TRBV2 | TGTGCCAGCCGGGTGGGGTCAGGGGCCCTGAACACTGAAGCTTTCTTT | CASRVGSGALNTEAFF
. | many | TRBJ2-1 | TRBV9 | TGTGCCAGCAGCAACCCCAGCGGACTCTCCTACAATGAGCAGTTCTTC | CASSNPSGLSYNEQFF
TRBD1 | . | TRBJ1-4 | TRBV13 | TGTGCCAGCAGCTCCAGGGGGGTTGCTAATGAAAAACTGTTTTTT | CASSSRGVANEKLFF
TRBD2 | . | TRBJ2-1 | TRBV11-2 | TGTGCCAGCAGCTTAGTAGCGGGAACATACAATGAGCAGTTCTTC | CASSLVAGTYNEQFF
. | . | TRBJ1-5 | TRBV12-3/TRBV12-4 | TGTGCCAGCAGTCCGGATCGTAGCAATCAGCCCCAGCATTTT | CASSPDRSNQPQHF
TRBD1 | few | TRBJ1-2 | TRBV13 | TGTGCCAGCAGCTTAGGACAGGGGAATTCCTATGGCTACACCTTC | CASSLGQGNSYGYTF
TRBD1 | . | TRBJ1-4 | TRBV6-5 | TGTGCCAGCAGTGGACCGACAGGGGAATTGCTGTTTTTT | CASSGPTGELLFF
TRBD1 | . | TRBJ1-1 | TRBV7-3 | TGTGCCAGCCAGACAGGGCCGAACACTGAAGCTTTCTTT | CASQTGPNTEAFF
. | . | TRBJ2-2 | TRBV6-1 | TGTGCCAGCAGACTCCACCCCCAACAGAACACCGGGGAGCTGTTTTTT | CASRLHPQQNTGELFF
. | . | TRBJ2-1 | TRBV6-2/TRBV6-3 | TGTGCCAGCAGTTACCGGGCAGCGACCTACAATGAGCAGTTCTTC | CASSYRAATYNEQFF
TRBD2 | . | TRBJ2-5 | TRBV4-3 | TGCGCCAGCAGCCAAGATCTCGCGGGGGAAGAGACCCAGTACTTC | CASSQDLAGEETQYF
. | . | TRBJ2-5 | TRBV6-5 | TGTGCCAGCAGTTACCTGGGGAGTCTCCAAGAGACCCAGTACTTC | CASSYLGSLQETQYF
. | . | TRBJ1-1 | TRBV5-1 | TGCGCCAGCAGCTTAGGCAGTTCGAACACTGAAGCTTTCTTT | CASSLGSSNTEAFF
. | . | TRBJ1-6 | TRBV12-3/TRBV12-4 | TGTGCCAGCAGTTTCCAGGGCGATATCGGGTCACCCCTCCACTTT | CASSFQGDIGSPLHF